The 24 T cell receptor beta chains below come from one sample, sequenced in a study of blood T cell repertoires in COVID-19. Here immunoSEQ multiplex PCR was the method, and the copy in TCRdb shows in-frame clones only, minus some. The sample carries about 28,000 clones, approximately 85% recorded once. The specimen sequenced was peripheral blood. The receptors derive from a man between 60 and 75 years old with COVID-19, enrolled during active disease.

The J gene is TRBJ1-2, the V gene TRBV27, with 8 bases fitting TRBD1. Germline V gene lookup returns CDR1 MNHEY and CDR2 SMNVEV (reference sequence). The junction had 9 bases not matched to a gene; V was cut back by 6 bases and J by 6 bases. The length of the CDR3 is 14 residues. Written as DNA, the CDR3 is TGTGCCAGCAGCCGGACAGGGATCCTCGATGGCTACACCTTC. As protein: CASSRTGILDGYTF.

The chain links TRBV9 to TRBJ2-3; the match to TRBD2 covers 13 bases. This CDR3 has 15 amino acids. From germline, CDR1 is SGDLS and CDR2 YYNGEE. V lost 5 bases, J lost 3 bases, and 3 bases stayed unmatched. The CDR3 protein is CASSGLAGETDTQYF. CDR3 nucleotide sequence: TGTGCCAGCAGTGGACTAGCGGGAGAGACAGATACGCAGTATTTT. Combining the CDR3 with reference TRBV9 and TRBJ2-3 gives the whole variable domain DSGVTQTPKHLITATGQRVTLRCSPRSGDLSVYWYQQSLDQGLQFLIQYYNGEERAKGNILERFSAQQFPDLHSELNLSSLELGDSALYFCASSGLAGETDTQYFGPGTRLTVL.

V gene TRBV5-5 combines with J gene TRBJ1-2; D perhaps matches TRBD1 (6 bases). Trimming took off 4 bases at V and 6 bases at J, with 25 bases between the two ends. Germline V gene sequence: CDR1 SGHKS, CDR2 YYEKEE (reference sequence). This CDR3 region has 17 residues. The DNA of the CDR3 is TGTGCCAGCAGCACCAGGACAGCGGCCTCTGAAAGAGATGGCTACACCTTC. It specifies CASSTRTAASERDGYTF. The variable domain in full, completed from reference TRBV5-5 and TRBJ1-2, reads DAGVTQSPTHLIKTRGQQVTLRCSPISGHKSVSWYQQVLGQGPQFIFQYYEKEERGRGNFPDRFSARQFPNYSSELNVNALLLGDSALYLCASSTRTAASERDGYTFGSGTRLTVV.

The rearrangement links TRBV5-8 to TRBJ1-1, with 9 bases aligning to TRBD1. The CDR3 contains 17 residues. Looked up from germline, CDR1 is SGHTS and CDR2 is YDEGEE. V gave up 4 bases and J gave up 0 bases; unmatched junction bases: 10. CDR3 loop: CASSLTRTGAMNTEAFF. In nucleotides, the CDR3 is TGTGCCAGCAGCCTAACCCGGACAGGGGCAATGAACACTGAAGCTTTCTTT.

CDR3 sequence reads: CASGSNMNTEAFF. CDR3 nucleotide sequence: TGTGCCAGTGGTAGTAACATGAACACTGAAGCTTTCTTT. J is TRBJ1-1 and V is TRBV19; D is unresolved. The CDR3 has 13 residues. From germline, CDR1 is LNHDA and CDR2 SQIVND (reference sequence). V lost 8 bases and J lost 0, with 10 bases in between.

This clone appeared once. This CDR3 reads CAILEVAGTDTQYF. The CDR3 DNA follows: TGTGCCATCCTTGAGGTAGCGGGCACAGATACGCAGTATTTT. This chain uses TRBV10-3 with TRBJ2-3; D may be TRBD2 (6 bases). This CDR3 region has 14 residues. Trimming shortened V by 8 bases and J by 1 base, and 13 bases separated the two germline ends. Germline CDR1 is ENHRY and CDR2 is SYGVKD.

Here the CDR3 reads CASSLDGAGGGTDTQYF. The CDR3 DNA reads as TGTGCCAGCAGCCTCGACGGGGCGGGAGGGGGAACAGATACGCAGTATTTT. The V call is TRBV4-2, the J call TRBJ2-3, with 9 bases matching TRBD2. CDR3 length: 17 amino acids. Losses at the gene ends were 4 bases for V and 3 bases for J; bases not matched to a gene: 11. CDR1 and CDR2 (germline): LGHNA, YNFKEQ.

The chain recombines TRBV5-1 with TRBJ2-7; D may be TRBD2 (5 bases). The germline gives CDR1 SGHRS, CDR2 YFSETQ. The germline V and J ends were trimmed by 1 base and 2 bases, with 10 bases remaining between them. The CDR3 sequence is 14 residues long. Here the CDR3 DNA reads TGCGCCAGCAGCTTGTTGGGAGACCCCTACGAGCAGTACTTC. Its protein product is CASSLLGDPYEQYF.

This chain joins TRBV28 and TRBJ2-5; 7 nucleotides agree with TRBD1. Looked up from germline, CDR1 is MDHEN and CDR2 is SYDVKM. The CDR3 covers 13 residues. The ends lost 5 bases at V and 5 bases at J; junction bases unmatched: 5. CDR3 in DNA: TGTGCCAGCAGTACAGACAGGGTGGAGACCCAGTACTTC. Protein product: CASSTDRVETQYF.

This chain uses TRBV7-2 with TRBJ1-1; D is possibly TRBD1 (5 bases). CDR1 SGHTA and CDR2 FQGNSA come from the germline V gene. V lost 5 bases, J lost 6 bases, and 13 bases lay in between. The CDR3 spans 13 residues. The DNA for the CDR3 is TGTGCCAGCAGCAATCAGGGTCGGCCTGAAGCTTTCTTT. This encodes CASSNQGRPEAFF.

V usage is TRBV6-6 and J usage is TRBJ1-1; D uncertain. The germline gives CDR1 MNHNY, CDR2 SVGAGI (reference sequence). This CDR3 is 15 amino acids long. With 2 bases removed from V and 4 bases from J, the gap between germline ends came to 14 bases. The CDR3 DNA sequence: TGTGCCAGCAGTTACCCATCAGGTTTGATCACTGAAGCTTTCTTT. It is translated as CASSYPSGLITEAFF.

The CDR3 loop reads CASSLGRQGWDTGELFF. The CDR3, as DNA: TGTGCCAGCAGTTTAGGGAGACAGGGGTGGGACACCGGGGAGCTGTTTTTT. The genes are TRBV27 and TRBJ2-2; 8 bases line up with TRBD1. With V trimmed by 2 bases and J by 3 bases, 8 bases remained unmatched. CDR3 length: 17 residues. Germline V gene data show CDR1 as MNHEY and CDR2 as SMNVEV (reference sequence).

This clone was counted once. This chain joins TRBV5-8 and TRBJ1-1; D unclear. The V gene's germline CDR1 is SGHTS and CDR2 YDEGEE. The CDR3 spans 11 residues. The germline V and J ends were trimmed by 1 base and 7 bases, with 5 bases remaining between them. The CDR3 nucleotides are TGTGCCAGCAGCTTGACGAGTGAAGCTTTCTTT. This encodes CASSLTSEAFF. Full variable domain (rest looked up from reference TRBV5-8 and TRBJ1-1): EAGVTQSPTHLIKTRGQQATLRCSPISGHTSVYWYQQALGLGLQFLLWYDEGEERNRGNFPPRFSGRQFPNYSSELNVNALELEDSALYLCASSLTSEAFFGQGTRLTVV.

V usage is TRBV28 and J usage is TRBJ2-3; 8 bases line up with TRBD2. Germline CDR1 and CDR2: MDHEN and SYDVKM. The V and J ends lost 4 bases and 2 bases, in that order; junction bases with no gene match: 8. The CDR3 is 16 residues long. The CDR3 DNA is TGTGCCAGCAGTTCGCCAAGCGGGGGAGACACAGATACGCAGTATTTT. This sequence encodes CASSSPSGGDTDTQYF.

This clone was detected only once. The chain employs TRBV6-5 and TRBJ2-2; 9 nucleotides match TRBD2. Germline V lookup: CDR1 MNHEY, CDR2 SVGAGI. V shed 0 bases and J 9 bases; nucleotides not matched to a gene: 5. The CDR3 is 15 residues long. CDR3 coding DNA: TGTGCCAGCAGTTACTCGGGACTAGCTAACCGGGAGCTGTTTTTT. It specifies CASSYSGLANRELFF.

Worth noting for this clone: A read error may account for a junction end that differs from germline. The chain is built from TRBV5-1 and TRBJ2-5; 8 positions match TRBD1. CDR3 length equals 14 residues. The germline V gene encodes CDR1 SGHRS and CDR2 YFSETQ. In nucleotides, the CDR3 is TGCGCCAGCATGTCAGGGGGCCAGCAAGGGACCCAGTACTTC. Encoded protein: CASMSGGQQGTQYF.

V and J are TRBV21-1 and TRBJ1-6. TRBV21-1 is shown as a pseudogene. This CDR3 is built from 13 residues. CDR3 residues: CAILRSYNSPLHF. The CDR3 DNA reads as TGTGCCATCCTGAGGTCCTATAATTCACCCCTCCACTTT.

This clone was picked up one time. The V and J genes are TRBV2 and TRBJ1-4; tentative D call: TRBD1 (6 bases). The V end was cut by 4 bases, the J end by 8 bases, with 14 bases between. The germline CDR1 and CDR2 sequences are SNHLY and FYNNEI. This CDR3 has 14 residues. Here the CDR3 reads CASSAGTPEEKLFF. The CDR3, as DNA: TGTGCCAGCAGTGCCGGGACACCGGAGGAAAAACTGTTTTTT.

This chain links TRBV20-1 with TRBJ2-7, with 10 bases that match TRBD2. The CDR3 is 15 residues long. V shed 3 bases, J shed 4 bases, and the junction held 9 bases outside the gene matches. CDR1 is DFQATT, CDR2 SNEGSKA, per germline (reference sequence). The CDR3 protein is CSASPRGLADYEQYF. CDR3 nucleotides: TGCAGTGCTAGTCCCCGCGGACTAGCGGATTACGAGCAGTACTTC.

The rearrangement joins TRBV7-9 to TRBJ1-4; 7 bases agree with TRBD1. Germline trimming cut 1 base from V and 7 bases from J; bases unmatched to any gene: 6. Looked up from germline, CDR1 is SEHNR and CDR2 is FQNEAQ (reference sequence). The length of the CDR3 is 15 residues. CDR3 DNA sequence: TGTGCCAGCAGCTTAGATGGGACAGCTGTTGAAAAACTGTTTTTT. This codes for CASSLDGTAVEKLFF.

The chain recombines TRBV13 with TRBJ2-1; a weak D match, TRBD1 (6 bases). Germline V CDR1 and CDR2: PRHDT, FYEKMQ (reference sequence). The CDR3 runs to 14 residues. V was cut by 5 bases and J by 7 bases, with 15 bases left in between. The CDR3 nucleotides read TGTGCCAGCAGCATAAGACAGGAGCCTAATGAGCAGTTCTTC. Protein product: CASSIRQEPNEQFF.

The chain uses TRBV15 and TRBJ2-7; weak D call: TRBD1 (6 bases). The CDR3 loop spans 14 amino acids. The V end was cut by 4 bases, the J end by 7 bases, with 17 bases between. Germline V gene data show CDR1 as LNHNV and CDR2 as YYDKDF (reference sequence). CDR3 amino acids: CATSKGTPPREQYF. CDR3 in DNA: TGTGCCACCAGCAAGGGGACACCGCCTAGGGAGCAGTACTTC.

This clone showed up just once. The rearrangement links TRBV27 to TRBJ1-2; 7 nucleotides agree with TRBD1. The CDR3 extends over 14 amino acids. The V segment lost 6 bases and the J segment 4 bases; nucleotides outside the gene matches: 8. CDR1 is MNHEY, CDR2 SMNVEV, per germline (reference sequence). CDR3 sequence: CASSRTGGSYGYTF. Written as DNA, the CDR3 is TGTGCCAGCAGCCGGACAGGTGGATCCTATGGCTACACCTTC.

V is TRBV12-5 and J is TRBJ2-1; tentatively, D is TRBD2 (5 bases). CDR1 is LGHNT, CDR2 FRNRAP, per germline. Trimming took off 3 bases at V and 9 bases at J, with 12 bases between the two ends. The CDR3 spans 13 residues. CDR3 residues: CASGFVRDGEQFF. CDR3 in DNA: TGTGCTAGTGGTTTTGTACGGGATGGTGAGCAGTTCTTC.